This T cell receptor beta chain comes out of a study of blood T cells in healthy people across ages. A second about 7 to 11 cycle PCR used barcoded and J-beta primers. TCRdb re-derived calls from the 5' RACE reads in MiXCR, one entry per CDR3 protein. The sample records fewer than 800,000 distinct CDR3 sequences, around 48% being singletons. Study-level findings and limits: Unsorted PBMCs blocked a conclusive comparison of naive and antigen-experienced cells. A greater number of naive CD4+ cells and higher diversity distinguished long-lived donors from aged donors.

The length of the CDR3 is 16 residues. With 2 bases removed from V and 4 bases from J, the gap between germline ends came to 15 bases. Germline CDR1 reads MGHRA; CDR2 reads YSYEKL. This clonotype was seen only once. Its cognate antigen is unknown. This TCR was recovered from an older woman in good health. Sequenced input: blood. V usage is TRBV4-1 and J usage is TRBJ1-5, with TRBD1 as a possible D gene (6 bases). DNA for the CDR3: TGCGCCAGCAGCCAATACTGGACAGCAACTAATCAGCCCCAGCATTTT. Encoded protein: CASSQYWTATNQPQHF.